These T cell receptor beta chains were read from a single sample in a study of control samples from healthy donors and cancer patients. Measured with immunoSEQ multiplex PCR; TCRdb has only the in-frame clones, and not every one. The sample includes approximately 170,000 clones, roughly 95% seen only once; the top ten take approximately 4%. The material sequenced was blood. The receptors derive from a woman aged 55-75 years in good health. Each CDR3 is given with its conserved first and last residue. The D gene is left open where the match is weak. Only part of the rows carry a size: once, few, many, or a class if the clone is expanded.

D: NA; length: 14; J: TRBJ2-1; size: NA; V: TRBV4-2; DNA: TGTGCCAGCAGCCAAGAAGTGGGGGCGGGTGAGCAGTTCTTC; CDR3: CASSQEVGAGEQFF
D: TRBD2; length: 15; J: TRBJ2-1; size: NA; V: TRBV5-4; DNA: TGTGCCAGCCTGCGGGGGGGGAGCCTCCTGAGTGAGCAGTTCTTC; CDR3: CASLRGGSLLSEQFF
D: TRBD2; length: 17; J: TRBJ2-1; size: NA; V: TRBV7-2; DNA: TGTGCCAGCAGCAAGGGGCTAGCGGGGGGGAAACAAGGGAGGGAGTTCTTC; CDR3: CASSKGLAGGKQGREFF
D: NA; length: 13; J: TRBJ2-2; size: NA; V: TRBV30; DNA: TGTGCCTGGAGAATCGGATTCACCGGGGAGCTGTTTTTT; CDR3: CAWRIGFTGELFF
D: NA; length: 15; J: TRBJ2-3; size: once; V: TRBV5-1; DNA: TGCGCCAGCAGCTCCCCGGCGGGGTCCACAGATACGCAGTATTTT; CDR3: CASSSPAGSTDTQYF
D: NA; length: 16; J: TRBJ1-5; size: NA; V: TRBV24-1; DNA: TGTGCCACCAGTGATAGAGAGGGGATTAGCAATCAGCCCCAGCATTTT; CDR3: CATSDREGISNQPQHF
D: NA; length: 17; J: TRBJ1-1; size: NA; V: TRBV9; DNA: TGTGCCAGCAGCGTAGAGGGGGGCGCAGGTATGAGCACTGAAGCTTTCTTT; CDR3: CASSVEGGAGMSTEAFF
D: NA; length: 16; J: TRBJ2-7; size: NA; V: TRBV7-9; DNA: TGTGCCAGCAGCTTACAGGGACCACAAAGCTCCTACGAGCAGTACTTC; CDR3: CASSLQGPQSSYEQYF
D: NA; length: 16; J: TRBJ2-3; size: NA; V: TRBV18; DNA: TGTGCCAGCTCACCATCCCCAGGGCGGGTCACAGATACGCAGTATTTT; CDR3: CASSPSPGRVTDTQYF
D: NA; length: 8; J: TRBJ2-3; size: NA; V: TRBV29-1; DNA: TGCAGCGAAAAAGACCAGTATTTT; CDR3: CSEKDQYF